This T cell receptor (beta chain) is drawn from a study of blood T cell repertoires in COVID-19. About the research overall: Material from acute and convalescent COVID-19 was sourced from the United States, Italy and Spain.

In germline, CDR1 is SGHVS, CDR2 FNYEAQ. The CDR3 runs 14 residues. With 4 bases removed from V and 8 bases from J, the gap between germline ends came to 15 bases. The authors' processing: Reference gene primer amplification gave nucleated cell count estimates. The protocol was immunoSEQ multiplex PCR, while the TCRdb copy is restricted to in-frame clones and leaves out a portion. V and J calls and clone size come straight from that table; D and trimming were deduced from the DNA. The sample includes 190,000 or so clones, roughly four fifths of them seen just once. Participants spanned ages roughly 18 to 95 years and resided in 20 to 30 US areas.

The TCR sequence derives from a middle-aged man who had recovered from COVID-19. The V call is TRBV7-6, the J call TRBJ2-1; D not resolved. The sample comprised PBMCs or T cells enriched from blood (not recorded which). CDR3 sequence (DNA): TGTGCCAGCAGCTCACGACAAACCGGCGATGAGCAGTTCTTC. Translation: CASSSRQTGDEQFF.